These 5 T cell receptor beta chains came from one sample sequenced in a study of lymphopenia after photon versus proton radiotherapy. Using immunoSEQ multiplex PCR, the repertoire was profiled, and TCRdb retains in-frame clones only, with some absent. The sample shows around 62,000 clones, about four fifths of them seen only once. The specimen was peripheral blood, collected from a patient treated with proton-based radiotherapy. The source is a man aged 60-69 years with pancreatic cancer.

The count of this clone is one. The chain recombines TRBV11-3 with TRBJ2-5; weak D call: TRBD2 (6 bases). The CDR3 spans 16 residues. Per the germline V gene, CDR1 is SGHNT and CDR2 is YENEEA. The V gene lost 5 bases and the J gene lost 4 bases, with 20 bases spanning the gap. This CDR3 is CASSNPGLPTRETQYF. Here the CDR3 DNA reads TGTGCCAGCAGCAACCCGGGACTCCCCACGAGAGAGACCCAGTACTTC.

The chain has TRBV10-2 and TRBJ2-5, with 12 bases aligning to TRBD1. Germline V CDR1 and CDR2: WSHSY, SAAADI. V shed 8 bases, J shed 5 bases, and the junction held 6 bases outside the gene matches. This CDR3 is 14 amino acids long. The CDR3 sequence is CASGTGGARETQYF. For the CDR3, the DNA is TGCGCCAGCGGGACAGGGGGCGCAAGGGAGACCCAGTACTTC.

The chain employs TRBV6-1 and TRBJ1-4; no clear D. Trimming removed 2 bases at V and 6 bases at J, with 16 bases between. There are 16 residues in the CDR3. CDR1 is MNHNS and CDR2 is SASEGT in the germline V gene. CDR3 sequence (DNA): TGTGCCAGCAGTGAATGGACCCCGGCCAGCTATGAAAAACTGTTTTTT. Protein product: CASSEWTPASYEKLFF.

This clone was recorded once. The rearrangement uses TRBV28 and TRBJ1-1, with a tentative D call TRBD1 (5 bases). CDR3 size: 15 residues. Germline loops: CDR1 MDHEN, CDR2 SYDVKM. Trimming removed 3 bases from V and 4 bases from J, with 15 bases in between. CDR3 region: CASSFGLMGGTEAFF. The CDR3 DNA reads as TGTGCCAGCAGTTTTGGGTTGATGGGGGGCACTGAAGCTTTCTTT.

V usage is TRBV11-2 and J usage is TRBJ2-7, with D tentatively TRBD1 or TRBD2 (5 bases each). V was shortened by 1 base and J by 6 bases, with 19 bases between the two germline ends. The length of the CDR3 is 16 residues. Germline CDR1 SGHAT, CDR2 FQNNGV. CDR3 amino acids: CASSLVRTALGGEQYF. In nucleotides, the CDR3 is TGTGCCAGCAGCTTAGTGAGAACAGCGCTTGGGGGCGAGCAGTACTTC.